This T cell receptor beta chain was sequenced during a study of CD8 T cells in Susac syndrome. Random hexamers served to reverse transcribe about 0.45 to 1 ug RNA. TCRdb itself ran the immunoSEQ multiplex PCR reads through MiXCR, one entry per CDR3 protein. Of about 280,000 distinct CDR3 sequences detected, 70% to 90% appear once; the ten largest clones hold over 0.1%. Germline V lookup: CDR1 MNHEY, CDR2 SMNVEV (reference sequence). This CDR3 is 17 amino acids long. The ends lost 6 bases at V and 0 bases at J; junction bases unmatched: 9. The TCR comes from a human donor with multiple sclerosis. The sample consisted of CD8+ T cells from PBMCs. The genes are TRBV27 and TRBJ1-5; 9 nucleotides match TRBD1. In nucleotides, the CDR3 is TGTGCCAGCAGCCGGACAGGGGCCCACTATAGCAATCAGCCCCAGCATTTT. It codes for CASSRTGAHYSNQPQHF.